A single sample is the source of the 16 T cell receptor beta chains below, sequenced in a study of blood T cell repertoires in COVID-19. Data came from immunoSEQ multiplex PCR; TCRdb stores just in-frame clones and leaves some out. Of some 270,000 clones listed, 80% to 90% are singletons. The sequenced sample consisted of peripheral blood. All receptors come from a woman in her 70s with acute or convalescent COVID-19.

This sequence joins TRBV6-5 and TRBJ1-1, with D possibly being TRBD1 (5 bases). The CDR3 length is 15 residues. Per germline, CDR1 MNHEY and CDR2 SVGAGI. V was shortened by 5 bases and J by 4 bases, with 17 bases between the two germline ends. The CDR3 region is CASSLLTGTRTEAFF. The DNA of the CDR3 is TGTGCCAGCAGTCTACTCACGGGGACTCGCACTGAAGCTTTCTTT.

Written as DNA, the CDR3 is TGTGCCAGCAGCCTGGACAGGCGATATGGCTACACCTTC. This gives the protein CASSLDRRYGYTF. The chain combines TRBV5-6 with TRBJ1-2, with TRBD1 matching 7 bases. The length of the CDR3 is 13 residues. Germline CDR1 is SGHDT and CDR2 is YYEEEE. J lost 5 bases, V lost 4 bases, and 5 bases had no gene match.

V is TRBV2 and J is TRBJ2-1; no firm D call. V lost 4 bases and J lost 4, with 5 bases in between. Germline loops: CDR1 SNHLY, CDR2 FYNNEI. The CDR3 runs 12 residues. The CDR3 protein is CASSVPYNEQFF. The CDR3 nucleotides read TGTGCCAGCAGTGTCCCTTACAATGAGCAGTTCTTC.

The rearrangement uses TRBV27 and TRBJ2-3; D unclear. Trimming shortened V by 2 bases and J by 2 bases, and 5 bases separated the two germline ends. CDR1 and CDR2 from the germline V gene are MNHEY and SMNVEV (reference sequence). The CDR3 spans 13 residues. The CDR3 DNA reads TGTGCCAGCAGTTTAGGAGACACAGATACGCAGTATTTT. This encodes CASSLGDTDTQYF.

This chain's CDR3 is CASSLGGGASYEQYF. The CDR3 coding sequence is TGTGCCAGCAGCTTGGGCGGGGGGGCCTCCTACGAGCAGTACTTC. The chain has TRBV5-5 and TRBJ2-7; 9 nucleotides match TRBD2. CDR1 is SGHKS, CDR2 YYEKEE, per germline (reference sequence). V trimming: 0 bases; J trimming: 0 bases; junction bases outside the gene matches: 1. The CDR3 is 15 amino acids.

The chain recombines TRBV18 with TRBJ2-1; 14 bases are a match to TRBD2. CDR3 length: 14 residues. Germline CDR1 and CDR2: KGHSH and LQKENI. The junction had 3 bases not matched to a gene; V was cut back by 4 bases and J by 10 bases. The CDR3 region is CASSQGLAGAEQFF. DNA for the CDR3: TGTGCCAGCTCACAGGGACTAGCGGGGGCAGAGCAGTTCTTC.

The gene calls are TRBV6-6 and TRBJ1-4, with D tentatively TRBD1 (6 bases). With 7 bases removed from V and 1 base from J, the gap between germline ends came to 10 bases. In germline, CDR1 is MNHNY, CDR2 SVGAGI (reference sequence). The CDR3 sequence is 14 residues long. CDR3 in amino acids: CASNYRETNEKLFF. In nucleotides, the CDR3 is TGTGCCAGCAACTACAGGGAAACTAATGAAAAACTGTTTTTT.

The J gene is TRBJ2-3, the V gene TRBV5-1, with no clear D. Trimming pared 4 bases from V and 8 bases from J, leaving 11 bases between. CDR1 SGHRS and CDR2 YFSETQ come from the germline V gene. CDR3 length: 12 residues. CDR3 bases: TGCGCCAGCAGCCTGCCAGAGGCTACGCAGTATTTT. This codes for CASSLPEATQYF.

The chain combines TRBV5-1 with TRBJ2-5, with TRBD1 identical over 7 bases. Trimming at V came to 1 base and at J to 5 bases, leaving 8 bases not matched to a gene. Germline CDR1 is SGHRS and CDR2 is YFSETQ. The CDR3 runs 15 residues. Here the CDR3 DNA reads TGCGCCAGCAGCTTGTCGGACAGGTTGGGGGAGACCCAGTACTTC. This translates into CASSLSDRLGETQYF. Using reference TRBV5-1 and TRBJ2-5 for the parts outside the CDR3, the full variable domain is KAGVTQTPRYLIKTRGQQVTLSCSPISGHRSVSWYQQTPGQGLQFLFEYFSETQRNKGNFPGRFSGRQFSNSRSEMNVSTLELGDSALYLCASSLSDRLGETQYFGPGTRLLVL.

CDR3 sequence reads: CASSWDSHTEAFF. For the CDR3, the DNA is TGTGCCAGCAGCTGGGACAGTCACACTGAAGCTTTCTTT. The rearrangement uses TRBV7-3 and TRBJ1-1; 7 bases fit TRBD1. Trimming at V came to 4 bases and at J to 3 bases, leaving 2 bases not matched to a gene. CDR3 size: 13 residues. The germline V gene has CDR1 SGHTA and CDR2 FQGTGA.

The chain has TRBV5-1 and TRBJ1-1; a weak D match, TRBD1 (6 bases). Germline assignment: CDR1 SGHRS and CDR2 YFSETQ. Trimming left V 0 bases short and J 3 bases short, with 15 bases between. This CDR3 comprises 16 residues. CDR3 nucleotides: TGCGCCAGCAGCTTGGACGGTGGACACAGGGACACTGAAGCTTTCTTT. This sequence encodes CASSLDGGHRDTEAFF.

The chain combines TRBV4-1 with TRBJ2-1, with D perhaps matching TRBD1 (6 bases). The germline V gene has CDR1 MGHRA and CDR2 YSYEKL. V was shortened by 4 bases and J by 7 bases, with 14 bases between the two germline ends. There are 14 residues in the CDR3. CDR3 in amino acids: CASSPGHLENEQFF. CDR3 DNA sequence: TGCGCCAGCAGCCCGGGACATCTTGAAAATGAGCAGTTCTTC.

This clone is a singleton in its sample. This chain links TRBV19 with TRBJ1-2, with 9 positions matching TRBD1. This CDR3 contains 16 residues. J gave up 4 bases and V 5 bases, and 11 bases lay outside the gene matches. Germline assignment: CDR1 LNHDA and CDR2 SQIVND (reference sequence). Here the CDR3 reads CASSPLDRGSTYGYTF. CDR3 in DNA: TGTGCCAGTAGTCCCTTGGACAGGGGAAGCACCTATGGCTACACCTTC.

The gene calls are TRBV18 and TRBJ1-2; D unresolved. V was cut by 0 bases and J by 4 bases, with 9 bases left in between. The CDR3 contains 14 residues. Germline V gene lookup returns CDR1 KGHSH and CDR2 LQKENI. The CDR3, as DNA: TGTGCCAGCTCACCACCGGGTCGGGTCTATGGCTACACCTTC. This sequence encodes CASSPPGRVYGYTF.

This rearrangement joins TRBV7-2 to TRBJ2-5; D is possibly TRBD2 (6 bases). This CDR3 is built from 14 residues. The germline V gene encodes CDR1 SGHTA and CDR2 FQGNSA. V was pared by 3 bases and J by 7 bases, with 15 bases between. The CDR3 region has the DNA TGTGCCAGCAGCTTTGAGGGACGGGGAGGGACCCAGTACTTC. It translates to CASSFEGRGGTQYF.

The chain has TRBV10-2 and TRBJ2-1; TRBD1 aligns across 8 bases. Per the germline V gene, CDR1 is WSHSY and CDR2 is SAAADI. V trimming: 4 bases; J trimming: 2 bases; junction bases outside the gene matches: 10. The CDR3 is made up of 17 amino acids. CDR3 bases: TGCGCCAGCAGTGCACACACAGGGGGATTAACCTACAATGAGCAGTTCTTC. It specifies CASSAHTGGLTYNEQFF.